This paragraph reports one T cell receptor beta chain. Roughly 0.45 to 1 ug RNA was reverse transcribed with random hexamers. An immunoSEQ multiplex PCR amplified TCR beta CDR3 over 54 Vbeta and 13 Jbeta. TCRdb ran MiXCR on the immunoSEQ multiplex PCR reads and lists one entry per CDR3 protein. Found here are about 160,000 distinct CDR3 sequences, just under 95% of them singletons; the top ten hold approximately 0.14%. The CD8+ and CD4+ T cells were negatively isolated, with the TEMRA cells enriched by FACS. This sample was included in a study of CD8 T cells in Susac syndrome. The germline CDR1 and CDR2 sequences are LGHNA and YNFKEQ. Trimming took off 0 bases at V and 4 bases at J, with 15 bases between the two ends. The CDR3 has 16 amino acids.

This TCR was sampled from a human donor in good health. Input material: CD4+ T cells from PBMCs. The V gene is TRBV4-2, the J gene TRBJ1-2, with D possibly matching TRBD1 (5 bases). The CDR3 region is CASSQDRGRFTYGYTF. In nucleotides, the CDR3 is TGTGCCAGCAGCCAAGATAGGGGACGGTTCACCTATGGCTACACCTTC.